A single sample is the source of the 22 T cell receptor beta chains below, sequenced in a study of shared clonotypes between healthy human individuals. Naive CD8 isolation took CD45RO-negative cells positively selected for CCR7 and excluded terminally differentiated effector memory CD45RA+ cells. The repertoire was sequenced with immunoSEQ multiplex PCR; TCRdb's copy has only in-frame clones and lacks some. Of nearly 600,000 clones in the sample, about 95% were seen once. Sequencing was carried out using naive CD8+ T cells sorted from blood. All receptors derive from a woman in her twenties or thirties in good health.

V usage is TRBV6-1 and J usage is TRBJ2-7; D gene unclear. The CDR3 is made up of 11 amino acids. Trimming took off 6 bases at V and 5 bases at J, with 8 bases between the two ends. From germline, CDR1 is MNHNS and CDR2 SASEGT. CDR3 nucleotide sequence: TGTGCCAGCAGGACCCTACACGAGCAGTACTTC. It specifies CASRTLHEQYF.

This chain connects TRBV11-2 to TRBJ1-6, with 8 bases identical to TRBD1. The CDR3 runs 15 residues. The V and J ends lost 5 bases and 10 bases, in that order; junction bases with no gene match: 10. Germline lookup yields CDR1 SGHAT and CDR2 FQNNGV. The CDR3 DNA is TGTGCCAGCAGCCCCAGACAGGGGATAGGCTCACCCCTCCACTTT. This translates into CASSPRQGIGSPLHF.

This clone was recorded once. The rearrangement joins TRBV2 to TRBJ2-5; TRBD1 matches at 12 bases. The CDR3 is made up of 16 amino acids. Germline V CDR1 and CDR2: SNHLY, FYNNEI. J lost 5 bases, V lost 6 bases, and 10 bases had no gene match. The CDR3 sequence is CASRSAGTGGAETQYF. DNA for the CDR3: TGTGCCAGCAGATCAGCCGGGACAGGGGGCGCGGAGACCCAGTACTTC.

V gene TRBV29-1 combines with J gene TRBJ2-3, with 12 bases matching TRBD2. J gave up 5 bases and V 7 bases, and 4 bases lay outside the gene matches. This CDR3 spans 13 amino acids. Germline V gene lookup returns CDR1 SQVTM and CDR2 ANQGSEA. The CDR3 nucleotides read TGCAGCGACGGACTAGCGGGGAAAGATACGCAGTATTTT. Its protein is CSDGLAGKDTQYF.

The chain combines TRBV5-1 with TRBJ2-2; D might be TRBD2 (5 bases). Germline V gene data show CDR1 as SGHRS and CDR2 as YFSETQ. This CDR3 is 17 amino acids long. V lost 3 bases and J lost 6, with 21 bases in between. This CDR3 reads CASSSTPGKEASGELFF. CDR3 nucleotides: TGCGCCAGCAGCTCTACTCCCGGGAAAGAGGCTTCCGGGGAGCTGTTTTTT. Based on the CDR3 plus reference TRBV5-1 and TRBJ2-2, the full variable domain is KAGVTQTPRYLIKTRGQQVTLSCSPISGHRSVSWYQQTPGQGLQFLFEYFSETQRNKGNFPGRFSGRQFSNSRSEMNVSTLELGDSALYLCASSSTPGKEASGELFFGEGSRLTVL.

This clone was seen once. The chain combines TRBV6-1 with TRBJ1-2, with D perhaps matching TRBD1 (5 bases). The CDR3 has 14 amino acids. Germline V gene data show CDR1 as MNHNS and CDR2 as SASEGT. The V end was cut by 6 bases, the J end by 8 bases, with 19 bases between. Written as DNA, the CDR3 is TGTGCCAGCAGCCCCGGCGCAGGGAAAAAGGGCTACACCTTC. It yields the protein CASSPGAGKKGYTF.

The gene calls are TRBV27 and TRBJ2-5, with D possibly TRBD2 on 6 matching bases. CDR1 and CDR2 from the germline V gene are MNHEY and SMNVEV (reference sequence). CDR3 length: 11 amino acids. The V end was cut by 5 bases, the J end by 7 bases, with 8 bases between. The CDR3 sequence is CASSAAGTQYF. CDR3 DNA sequence: TGTGCCAGCAGTGCAGCGGGGACCCAGTACTTC.

This sequence joins TRBV15 and TRBJ2-1; 14 nucleotides line up with TRBD2. V was clipped by 4 bases and J by 10 bases; unmatched bases: 9. From germline, CDR1 is LNHNV and CDR2 YYDKDF (reference sequence). This CDR3 has 16 residues. In nucleotides, the CDR3 is TGTGCCACCAGCAATCGACTAGCGGGAGGGCCTGAAGAGCAGTTCTTC. It yields the protein CATSNRLAGGPEEQFF.

CDR3 sequence: CASSTRTAFFYEQYF. The CDR3 DNA is TGTGCCAGTAGCACTAGGACAGCGTTTTTCTACGAGCAGTACTTC. V and J are TRBV19 and TRBJ2-7; D may be TRBD1 (6 bases). Germline V gene lookup returns CDR1 LNHDA and CDR2 SQIVND (reference sequence). Trimming removed 6 bases at V and 3 bases at J, with 18 bases between. This CDR3 comprises 15 residues.

The rearrangement links TRBV4-1 to TRBJ2-7; D call uncertain. Germline assignment: CDR1 MGHRA and CDR2 YSYEKL. The ends were cut back, 1 base at V and 7 bases at J, with 11 bases in the middle. The CDR3 totals 13 residues. CDR3 bases: TGCGCCAGCAGCCAAGCCCCCTTGGAGGAGCAGTACTTC. Protein product: CASSQAPLEEQYF.

V usage is TRBV4-1 and J usage is TRBJ2-5; D perhaps matches TRBD1 (5 bases). The CDR3 covers 16 residues. In germline, CDR1 is MGHRA, CDR2 YSYEKL. V was clipped by 1 base and J by 2 bases, with 14 bases between them. The CDR3 DNA is TGCGCCAGCAGCCAAGGCCTGTTGGGGCGGCAAGAGACCCAGTACTTC. It translates to CASSQGLLGRQETQYF.

The chain uses TRBV2 and TRBJ2-7; 7 bases are a match to TRBD1. Germline-derived CDR1 and CDR2 are SNHLY and FYNNEI. CDR3 length equals 14 residues. V gave up 3 bases and J gave up 2 bases; unmatched junction bases: 4. CDR3 nucleotide sequence: TGTGCCAGCAGTGATGGGGACAGTACCTACGAGCAGTACTTC. Its translation: CASSDGDSTYEQYF.

The chain combines TRBV19 with TRBJ1-2; a possible D gene is TRBD1 (6 bases). The CDR3 length is 13 residues. CDR1 and CDR2 (germline): LNHDA, SQIVND (reference sequence). Trimming pared 6 bases from V and 1 base from J, leaving 9 bases between. Here the CDR3 DNA reads TGTGCCAGTAGGGGACACCATAACTATGGCTACACCTTC. This encodes CASRGHHNYGYTF.

The chain links TRBV11-2 to TRBJ2-7; 10 nucleotides agree with TRBD1. The V gene's germline CDR1 is SGHAT and CDR2 FQNNGV. The CDR3 runs 15 residues. Unmatched junction bases numbered 7, after V lost 3 bases and J lost 5 bases. The DNA for the CDR3 is TGTGCCAGCAGCTTTAACCGGGACAGGGGCCACGAGCAGTACTTC. Its protein product is CASSFNRDRGHEQYF.

The CDR3 bases are TGTGCCAGCAGCGGACTAGCGGGAAGCACAGATACGCAGTATTTT. It is translated as CASSGLAGSTDTQYF. The chain has TRBV6-5 and TRBJ2-3; 12 bases line up with TRBD2. Losses at the gene ends were 6 bases for V and 0 bases for J; bases not matched to a gene: 1. The CDR3 extends over 15 amino acids. The germline V gene encodes CDR1 MNHEY and CDR2 SVGAGI.

This clone showed up just once. This sample also contains other DNA sequences that code for the same CDR3. The chain uses TRBV9 and TRBJ2-1; D call uncertain. This CDR3 has 14 amino acids. Germline assignment: CDR1 SGDLS and CDR2 YYNGEE. V lost 0 bases and J 7 bases, leaving 11 bases between the germline ends. The CDR3 region is CASSVGGSTNEQFF. The CDR3 coding sequence is TGTGCCAGCAGCGTAGGAGGTAGCACTAATGAGCAGTTCTTC.

V usage is TRBV28 and J usage is TRBJ1-1, with 7 nucleotides matching TRBD1. This CDR3 has 14 residues. In germline, CDR1 is MDHEN, CDR2 SYDVKM. Trimming took 5 bases from V and 6 from J; bases not matched to a gene: 9. CDR3: CASSIRTGGSEAFF. CDR3 nucleotides: TGTGCCAGCAGTATTAGGACAGGAGGTTCTGAAGCTTTCTTT.

V usage is TRBV7-9 and J usage is TRBJ1-1; TRBD1 might be the D (6 bases). Germline V gene data show CDR1 as SEHNR and CDR2 as FQNEAQ (reference sequence). This CDR3 is built from 13 residues. Trimming took off 5 bases at V and 7 bases at J, with 14 bases between the two ends. CDR3 DNA sequence: TGTGCCAGCAGCCAACAGGGTCACCATGAAGCTTTCTTT. It encodes CASSQQGHHEAFF.

J is TRBJ1-2 and V is TRBV19; 7 positions agree with TRBD1. The CDR3 sequence is 14 residues long. Germline V gene lookup returns CDR1 LNHDA and CDR2 SQIVND (reference sequence). V trimming: 4 bases; J trimming: 8 bases; junction bases outside the gene matches: 10. In nucleotides, the CDR3 is TGTGCCAGTAGTACCCAGGGGGGCCCAGGGGGCTACACCTTC. Translated, it gives CASSTQGGPGGYTF.

CDR3: CASSDFDRAYEQYF. The CDR3 nucleotides read TGTGCCAGCAGTGATTTCGACAGGGCCTACGAGCAGTACTTC. The chain recombines TRBV2 with TRBJ2-5, with 7 nucleotides matching TRBD1. The J call is uncertain, as TRBJ2-7 better fits the DNA end. The length of the CDR3 is 14 residues. Germline values: CDR1 SNHLY, CDR2 FYNNEI.

The chain couples TRBV27 to TRBJ2-1; D is uncertain. This CDR3 has 15 residues. Per germline, CDR1 MNHEY and CDR2 SMNVEV (reference sequence). Trimming cost V 6 bases and J 0 bases, with 12 bases left between them. DNA of the CDR3: TGTGCCAGCAGCCTGGCTGGCATCTCCTACAATGAGCAGTTCTTC. It specifies CASSLAGISYNEQFF.

This rearrangement joins TRBV27 to TRBJ2-7; 11 bases match TRBD2. V was clipped by 4 bases and J by 4 bases; unmatched bases: 6. The CDR3 spans 15 residues. Germline assignment: CDR1 MNHEY and CDR2 SMNVEV (reference sequence). CDR3 protein: CASSSLAGVLYEQYF. CDR3 nucleotides: TGTGCCAGCAGTTCACTAGCGGGAGTGTTATACGAGCAGTACTTC.